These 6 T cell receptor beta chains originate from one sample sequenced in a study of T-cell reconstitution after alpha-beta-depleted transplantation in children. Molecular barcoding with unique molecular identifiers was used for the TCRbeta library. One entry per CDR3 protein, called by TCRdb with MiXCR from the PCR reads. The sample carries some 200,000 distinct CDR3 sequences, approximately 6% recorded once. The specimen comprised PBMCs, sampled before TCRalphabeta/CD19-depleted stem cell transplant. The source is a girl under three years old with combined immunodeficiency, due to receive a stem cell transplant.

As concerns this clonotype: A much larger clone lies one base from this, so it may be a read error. The CDR3 nucleotides are TGCGCCAGCAGGTTGTCCCCGGAACTTAATAGAGAGACCCAGTACTTC. Translated: CASRLSPELNRETQYF. This chain links TRBV5-1 with TRBJ2-5; D is uncertain. Looked up from germline, CDR1 is SGHRS and CDR2 is YFSETQ. V gave up 5 bases and J gave up 4 bases, with 21 bases separating them. The CDR3 is 16 amino acids.

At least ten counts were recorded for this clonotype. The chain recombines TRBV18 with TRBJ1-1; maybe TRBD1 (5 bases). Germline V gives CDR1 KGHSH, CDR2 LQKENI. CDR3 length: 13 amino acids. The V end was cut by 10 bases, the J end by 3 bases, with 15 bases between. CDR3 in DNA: TGTGCCACGTCAGGGATGGAGGACACTGAAGCTTTCTTT. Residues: CATSGMEDTEAFF. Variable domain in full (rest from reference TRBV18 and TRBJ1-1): NAGVMQNPRHLVRRRGQEARLRCSPMKGHSHVYWYRQLPEEGLKFMVYLQKENIIDESGMPKERFSAEFPKEGPSILRIQQVVRGDSAAYFCATSGMEDTEAFFGQGTRLTVV.

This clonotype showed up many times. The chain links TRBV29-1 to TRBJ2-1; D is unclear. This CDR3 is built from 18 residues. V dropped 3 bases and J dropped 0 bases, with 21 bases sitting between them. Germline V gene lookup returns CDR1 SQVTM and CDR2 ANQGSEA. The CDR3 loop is CSVDLEARRVSSYNEQFF. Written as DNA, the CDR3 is TGCAGCGTTGATCTAGAAGCGCGAAGGGTTAGCTCCTACAATGAGCAGTTCTTC.

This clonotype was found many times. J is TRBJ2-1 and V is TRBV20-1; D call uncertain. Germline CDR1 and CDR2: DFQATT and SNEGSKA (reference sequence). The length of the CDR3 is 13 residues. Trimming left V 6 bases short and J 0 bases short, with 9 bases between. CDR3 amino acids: CSASISSYNEQFF. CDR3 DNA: TGCAGTGCGTCGATAAGCTCCTACAATGAGCAGTTCTTC.

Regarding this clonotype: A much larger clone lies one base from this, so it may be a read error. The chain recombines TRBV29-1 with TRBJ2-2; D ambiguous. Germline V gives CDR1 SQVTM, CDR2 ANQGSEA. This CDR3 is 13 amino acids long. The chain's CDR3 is CRVTIANTGELFF. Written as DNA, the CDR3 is TGCAGGGTGACGATCGCGAACACCGGGGAGCTGTTTTTT.

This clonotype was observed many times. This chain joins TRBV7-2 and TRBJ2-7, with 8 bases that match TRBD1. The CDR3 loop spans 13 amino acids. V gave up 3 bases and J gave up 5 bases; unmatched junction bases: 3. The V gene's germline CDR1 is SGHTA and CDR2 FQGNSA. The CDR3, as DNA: TGTGCCAGCAGCTTTAACAGGGGGGACGAGCAGTACTTC. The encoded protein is CASSFNRGDEQYF.